The clone carrying this TCR beta chain has just one count. Other nucleotide sequences in the sample specify the same CDR3. The data originate from a study of blood T cell repertoires in COVID-19. Germline V gene sequence: CDR1 LNHDA, CDR2 SQIVND (reference sequence). Trimming left V 1 base short and J 6 bases short, with 6 bases between. The CDR3 totals 12 residues. The method was immunoSEQ multiplex PCR; TCRdb's version includes in-frame clones alone and lacks a portion of them. This sample yields some 45,000 clones, of which about four fifths are seen a single time; 8.8% belongs to the top ten. Sequencing was carried out using peripheral blood. This chain uses TRBV19 with TRBJ1-2, with D uncertain. This TCR was recovered from a man aged 55-75 years with acute or convalescent COVID-19. CDR3 nucleotide sequence: TGTGCCAGTAGTATAGGCGGGGATGGCTACACCTTC. Translation gives CASSIGGDGYTF.